The rows below give T cell receptor beta chains drawn from one sample of a study of T cell responses to AZD1222 COVID-19 vaccine. Libraries were prepared by immunoSEQ multiplex PCR; TCRdb keeps only in-frame clonotypes and omits some of them. Of 140,000 to 150,000 clones in the sample, 80% to 90% were seen once. The sample was peripheral blood, taken on day 0 of AZD1222 vaccination. The receptors shown here come from an adult in good health. Each CDR3 is given with its conserved first and last residue. A D gene is named only where the DNA matches it firmly. Clone size is not always given. Where it is, it says once, few, many or a class for expanded clones.

j_gene,v_gene,d_gene,abundance,CDR3aa,CDR3nt
TRBJ1-2,TRBV10-1,TRBD1,-,CASSPGQLGYTF,TGCGCCAGCAGCCCGGGACAGTTGGGCTACACCTTC
TRBJ1-2,TRBV9,-,-,CASSVEERSYGYTF,TGTGCCAGCAGCGTAGAAGAGAGAAGCTATGGCTACACCTTC
TRBJ2-1,TRBV7-9,-,-,CASSLVRGYEQFF,TGTGCCAGCAGCTTAGTCAGGGGCTATGAGCAGTTCTTC
TRBJ1-1,TRBV25-1,-,once,CASSGVIGTEAFF,TGTGCCAGCAGTGGGGTAATTGGAACTGAAGCTTTCTTT
TRBJ2-7,TRBV19,-,-,CASSIDVGGSSSYEQYF,TGTGCCAGTAGTATAGATGTTGGCGGTTCGAGCTCCTACGAGCAGTACTTC
TRBJ2-3,TRBV30,-,-,CACTETGVTQYF,TGTGCCTGCACTGAAACTGGCGTTACGCAGTATTTT
TRBJ1-2,TRBV7-6,TRBD1,-,CASSSLPGTGAYYTF,TGTGCCAGCAGCTCATTACCAGGGACAGGTGCCTACTACACCTTC
TRBJ2-1,TRBV7-6,TRBD2,-,CASSLAGGYNNEQFF,TGTGCCAGCAGCTTAGCGGGGGGGTATAACAATGAGCAGTTCTTC
TRBJ1-2,TRBV4-1,TRBD1,-,CASSQEGQGKTGYTF,TGCGCCAGCAGCCAAGAAGGACAGGGGAAAACGGGCTACACCTTC
TRBJ2-7,TRBV10-3,-,-,CAISVQTIVPYEQYF,TGTGCCATCAGTGTCCAGACAATAGTCCCTTACGAGCAGTACTTC
TRBJ1-1,TRBV18,-,-,CASSPPTRLGTEAFF,TGTGCCAGCTCACCACCGACAAGACTTGGGACTGAAGCTTTCTTT
TRBJ2-3,TRBV15,-,-,CAIRRPPRTDTQYF,TGTGCCATCAGGAGGCCTCCCCGCACAGATACGCAGTATTTT
TRBJ2-1,TRBV30,-,-,CAWIWGNNEQFF,TGTGCCTGGATATGGGGGAATAATGAGCAGTTCTTC
TRBJ2-3,TRBV9,-,-,CASSAPYTGSTDTQYF,TGTGCCAGCAGCGCCCCTTATACGGGAAGCACAGATACGCAGTATTTT
TRBJ2-2,TRBV30,-,-,CAWSRTTVDTGELFF,TGTGCCTGGAGTCGGACTACAGTGGACACCGGGGAGCTGTTTTTT
TRBJ2-7,TRBV11-2,-,-,CASSLQGGEQYF,TGTGCCAGCAGCTTACAGGGCGGCGAGCAGTACTTC
TRBJ2-1,TRBV19,TRBD2,-,CASTFTPGLAYNEQFF,TGTGCCAGTACCTTCACCCCGGGACTAGCGTACAATGAGCAGTTCTTC
TRBJ1-1,TRBV7-6,-,-,CASSSSGYRSTTEAFF,TGTGCCAGCAGCTCGTCAGGGTACCGATCCACCACTGAAGCTTTCTTT
TRBJ1-6,TRBV10-3,-,-,CAIRPGQNGGSPLHF,TGTGCCATCAGACCCGGACAGAACGGTGGTTCACCCCTCCACTTT
TRBJ1-1,TRBV3-1/TRBV3-2,-,once,CASSQGWLQGTEAFF,TGTGCCAGCAGCCAAGGTTGGCTCCAGGGGACTGAAGCTTTCTTT
TRBJ2-5,TRBV18,-,-,CASSPPTGFSSETQYF,TGTGCCAGCTCACCCCCCACAGGGTTCAGTAGCGAGACCCAGTACTTC
TRBJ2-5,TRBV12-3/TRBV12-4,-,once,CASSSGETQYF,TGTGCCAGCAGTTCGGGGGAGACCCAGTACTTC
TRBJ2-5,TRBV5-1,-,-,CASSPLTGDQETQYF,TGCGCCAGCAGCCCGTTGACAGGAGACCAAGAGACCCAGTACTTC
TRBJ1-5,TRBV6-5,-,-,CASSRGRFPDQPQHF,TGTGCCAGCAGCCGGGGGAGGTTTCCAGATCAGCCCCAGCATTTT
TRBJ2-3,TRBV7-2,-,-,CASSHQVGTDTQYF,TGTGCCAGCAGCCACCAGGTCGGCACAGATACGCAGTATTTT
TRBJ2-7,TRBV3-1/TRBV3-2,-,-,CASSYHGGGSSYEQYF,TGTGCCAGCAGCTACCACGGTGGCGGTAGCTCCTACGAGCAGTACTTC
TRBJ1-2,TRBV7-2,-,-,CASSLAGPLYGYTF,TGTGCCAGCAGCTTAGCGGGGCCCCTCTATGGCTACACCTTC
TRBJ2-2,TRBV19,TRBD1,-,CASRWGTGVTGELFF,TGTGCCAGTAGATGGGGGACAGGGGTCACCGGGGAGCTGTTTTTT
TRBJ2-7,TRBV7-6,-,-,CASSLAGGSEQYF,TGTGCCAGCAGCTTAGCAGGGGGTAGCGAGCAGTACTTC
TRBJ2-1,TRBV5-1,-,-,CASSLGTYNEQFF,TGCGCCAGCAGCTTGGGTACTTACAATGAGCAGTTCTTC
TRBJ2-3,TRBV19,TRBD2,-,CASQSGGSTDTQYF,TGTGCCAGTCAAAGCGGGGGTAGCACAGATACGCAGTATTTT
TRBJ2-7,TRBV15,-,-,CATSREVTDAYEQYF,TGTGCCACCAGCAGAGAAGTGACGGACGCCTACGAGCAGTACTTC
TRBJ1-2,TRBV5-8,TRBD1,-,CASSSPGQGVQHGYTF,TGTGCCAGCAGCTCCCCGGGACAGGGCGTACAACATGGCTACACCTTC
TRBJ1-5,TRBV2,-,-,CASSEATSRSQPQHF,TGTGCCAGCAGTGAAGCGACTTCGAGGTCACAGCCCCAGCATTTT
TRBJ2-7,TRBV5-1,-,-,CASSFLAGDSYEQYF,TGCGCCAGCAGCTTCCTGGCAGGGGACTCCTACGAGCAGTACTTC
TRBJ1-5,TRBV19,TRBD1,once,CASKDRPENQPQHF,TGTGCCAGCAAGGACAGGCCGGAGAATCAGCCCCAGCATTTT
TRBJ1-5,TRBV28,TRBD1,-,CASSFPQGAFPQHF,TGTGCCAGCAGCTTTCCCCAGGGGGCCTTTCCCCAGCATTTT
TRBJ2-3,TRBV7-9,-,-,CASSFLEPVPADTQYF,TGTGCCAGCAGCTTCCTGGAGCCGGTCCCCGCAGATACGCAGTATTTT
TRBJ1-2,TRBV7-9,-,once,CASSLENSGVDGYTF,TGTGCCAGCAGCTTAGAGAATTCGGGTGTGGATGGCTACACCTTC
TRBJ2-4,TRBV27,-,-,CASSRDGDIQYF,TGTGCCAGCAGTCGAGATGGTGACATTCAGTACTTC
TRBJ2-5,TRBV6-5,-,-,CASRVGAWETQYF,TGTGCCAGCAGGGTGGGGGCATGGGAGACCCAGTACTTC
TRBJ1-5,TRBV5-8,-,-,CASSIDPTNQPQHF,TGTGCCAGCAGCATAGATCCAACCAATCAGCCCCAGCATTTT
TRBJ1-2,TRBV10-3,TRBD1,-,CAISARQGDGYTF,TGTGCCATCAGTGCCCGGCAGGGGGATGGCTACACCTTC
TRBJ2-3,TRBV5-8,TRBD2,-,CASSSGGDTQYF,TGTGCCAGCAGTTCGGGGGGAGATACGCAGTATTTT
TRBJ1-1,TRBV24-1,TRBD1,-,CAIQQGDSEAFF,TGTGCCATCCAGCAGGGGGACTCTGAAGCTTTCTTT
TRBJ1-4,TRBV6-5,-,-,CASSLPTGANEKLFF,TGTGCCAGCAGTCTCCCGACGGGGGCGAATGAAAAACTGTTTTTT
TRBJ1-6,TRBV12-3/TRBV12-4,-,-,CASSRGFDLHF,TGTGCCAGCAGTCGCGGGTTCGACCTCCACTTT